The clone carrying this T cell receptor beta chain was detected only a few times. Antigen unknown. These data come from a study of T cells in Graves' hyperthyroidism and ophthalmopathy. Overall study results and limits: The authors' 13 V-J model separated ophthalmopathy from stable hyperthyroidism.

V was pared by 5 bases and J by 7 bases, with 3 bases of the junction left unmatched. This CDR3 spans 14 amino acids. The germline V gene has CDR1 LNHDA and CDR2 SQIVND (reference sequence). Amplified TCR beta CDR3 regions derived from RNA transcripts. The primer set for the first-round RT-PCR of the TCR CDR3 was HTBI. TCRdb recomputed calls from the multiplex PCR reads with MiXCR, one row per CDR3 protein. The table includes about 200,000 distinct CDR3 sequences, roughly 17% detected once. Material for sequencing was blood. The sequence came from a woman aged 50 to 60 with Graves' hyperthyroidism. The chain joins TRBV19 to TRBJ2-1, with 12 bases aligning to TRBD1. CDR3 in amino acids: CASSGTGGYNEQFF. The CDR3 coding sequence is TGTGCCAGTAGTGGGACAGGGGGCTATAATGAGCAGTTCTTC.